The rows below give T cell receptor beta chains drawn from one sample of a study of blood T cells in healthy people across ages. TCRdb analysed the 5' RACE reads with MiXCR anew, one entry per CDR3 protein. This repertoire shows over a million distinct CDR3 sequences, roughly 43% found once; its top ten account for under 5%. Sequenced sample: blood. These receptors all stem from a woman aged 18-29 years in good health. CDR3s include the opening cysteine and the closing phenylalanine or tryptophan. D genes are given only for firm matches. Where a row states a size, it is once, few, many or the class of an expanded clone; other rows omit it.

V: TRBV5-1
size: NA
J: TRBJ1-6
D: NA
DNA: TGCGCCAGCAGCTTGGCTGTTGGACTCCAAACACCCCTCCACTTT
CDR3: CASSLAVGLQTPLHF

V: TRBV29-1
size: few
J: TRBJ1-2
D: NA
DNA: TGCAGCGTTGGTCCGGGGGCCGATTATGGCTACACCTTC
CDR3: CSVGPGADYGYTF

V: TRBV18
size: NA
J: TRBJ2-7
D: TRBD1
DNA: TGTGCCAGCTCACCAGGGACAGCCACCTACGAGCAGTACTTC
CDR3: CASSPGTATYEQYF

V: TRBV11-2
size: NA
J: TRBJ1-3
D: TRBD1
DNA: TGTGCCAGCAGCGCATTAGGACAGGGGCTTGGAAACACCATATATTTT
CDR3: CASSALGQGLGNTIYF

V: TRBV3-1
size: NA
J: TRBJ1-1
D: TRBD1
DNA: TGTGCCCGCAGCCAGATCCACAGGGGGCCTAGGAACACTGAAGCTTTCTTT
CDR3: CARSQIHRGPRNTEAFF

V: TRBV10-2
size: NA
J: TRBJ1-1
D: TRBD1
DNA: TGCGCCAGCGGGGGACAGGGAAGCGGGAACACTGAAGCTTTCTTT
CDR3: CASGGQGSGNTEAFF

V: TRBV7-9
size: NA
J: TRBJ2-7
D: TRBD2
DNA: TGTGTCAGCAGCTTAGGTCTGGCGGGAGTACGGGACGAGCAGTACTTC
CDR3: CVSSLGLAGVRDEQYF

V: TRBV7-2
size: once
J: TRBJ2-5
D: NA
DNA: TGTGCCGGCAGCTTGTACCAAGAGACCCAGTACTTC
CDR3: CAGSLYQETQYF

V: TRBV7-2
size: NA
J: TRBJ1-2
D: TRBD1
DNA: TGTGCCAGCAGCAAAGGACAGGTTATCTATGGCTACACCTTC
CDR3: CASSKGQVIYGYTF

V: TRBV29-1
size: once
J: TRBJ1-1
D: TRBD1
DNA: TGCAGCGTTGAGAGGACAGGGGGGGTCACTGAAGCTTTCTTT
CDR3: CSVERTGGVTEAFF

V: TRBV5-1
size: NA
J: TRBJ2-7
D: NA
DNA: TGCGCCAGCAGCCCAAAAGGGGCAGGTGCGGACGAGCAGTACTTC
CDR3: CASSPKGAGADEQYF

V: TRBV25-1
size: NA
J: TRBJ2-1
D: TRBD1
DNA: TGTGCCAGCAGTGAACAGCGGACAGGGAGCTCCTACAATGAGCAGTTCTTC
CDR3: CASSEQRTGSSYNEQFF